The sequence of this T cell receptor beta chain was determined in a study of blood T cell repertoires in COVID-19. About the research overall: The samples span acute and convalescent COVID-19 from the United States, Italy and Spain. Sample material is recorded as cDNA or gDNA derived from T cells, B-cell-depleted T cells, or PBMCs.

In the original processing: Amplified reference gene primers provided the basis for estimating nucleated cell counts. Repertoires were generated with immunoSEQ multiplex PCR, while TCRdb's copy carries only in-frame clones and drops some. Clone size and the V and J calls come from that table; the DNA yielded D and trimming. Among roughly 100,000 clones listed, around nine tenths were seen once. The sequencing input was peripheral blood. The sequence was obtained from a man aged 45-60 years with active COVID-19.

CDR3 coding DNA: TGTGCCATCGGGACAGGGAGCCGCGCCGCTGAAGCTTTCTTT. Translating gives CAIGTGSRAAEAFF. The chain couples TRBV10-3 to TRBJ1-1; 9 bases are shared with TRBD1. The CDR3 has 14 amino acids. The ends lost 8 bases at V and 6 bases at J; junction bases unmatched: 10. Germline V CDR1 and CDR2: ENHRY, SYGVKD.